Listed here is a single T cell receptor beta chain. Its specificity is unknown. These data come from a study of T cell repertoires in cytomegalovirus infection. Whole-study results and caveats: In two of eight donors, the top clonotype was HLA-C-restricted CMV-specific.

Germline CDR1 reads KGHSH; CDR2 reads LQKENI. This CDR3 comprises 12 residues. V was clipped by 3 bases and J by 11 bases, with 13 bases between them. TCRdb used MiXCR to reprocess the reads, holding one entry per CDR3 protein. This sample has about 480,000 distinct CDR3 sequences, with 33% found just once. The chain has TRBV18 and TRBJ1-2, with unresolved D. This specimen consisted of cultured PBMCs, obtained from culture after CMV antigen stimulation. The source is a human donor in good health (CMV status not recorded). Some clones in this sample may be carry-over from other donors' samples. This CDR3 reads CASSPDLYYYTF. The CDR3 DNA sequence: TGTGCCAGCTCACCGGACCTTTACTATTACACCTTC. Based on the CDR3 plus reference TRBV18 and TRBJ1-2, the full variable domain is NAGVMQNPRHLVRRRGQEARLRCSPMKGHSHVYWYRQLPEEGLKFMVYLQKENIIDESGMPKERFSAEFPKEGPSILRIQQVVRGDSAAYFCASSPDLYYYTFGSGTRLTVV.